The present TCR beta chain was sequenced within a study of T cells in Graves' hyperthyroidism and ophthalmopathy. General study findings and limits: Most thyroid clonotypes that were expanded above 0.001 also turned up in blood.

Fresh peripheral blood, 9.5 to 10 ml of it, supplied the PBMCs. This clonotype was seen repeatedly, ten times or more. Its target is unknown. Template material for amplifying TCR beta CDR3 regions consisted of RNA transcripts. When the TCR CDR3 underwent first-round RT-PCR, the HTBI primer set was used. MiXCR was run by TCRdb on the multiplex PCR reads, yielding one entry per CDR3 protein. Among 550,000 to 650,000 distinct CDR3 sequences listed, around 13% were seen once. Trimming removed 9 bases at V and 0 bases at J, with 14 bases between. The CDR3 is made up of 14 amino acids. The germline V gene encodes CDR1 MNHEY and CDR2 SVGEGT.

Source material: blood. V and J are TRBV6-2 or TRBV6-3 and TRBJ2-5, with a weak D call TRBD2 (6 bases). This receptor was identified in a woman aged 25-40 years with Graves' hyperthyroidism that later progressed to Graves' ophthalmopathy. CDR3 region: CASREERYQETQYF. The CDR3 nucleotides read TGTGCCAGTAGGGAGGAGCGGTACCAAGAGACCCAGTACTTC.